This T cell receptor (beta chain) appears in the sequencing data of a study of lymphopenia after photon versus proton radiotherapy. Repertoires were generated with immunoSEQ multiplex PCR, while TCRdb's copy carries only in-frame clones and drops some. The sample yields 40,000 or so clones, around 86% seen once. The input for sequencing was peripheral blood, taken from a patient treated with photon-based radiotherapy. The source is a man between 40 and 49 years old with gastric cancer.

The CDR3 nucleotides read TGTGCCTGGAGTGTACGAACAGGGTCCCATCCCTATGGCTACACCTTC. Amino acid sequence: CAWSVRTGSHPYGYTF. The rearrangement links TRBV30 to TRBJ1-2; a weak D match, TRBD1 (6 bases). Trimming took 0 bases from V and 4 from J, leaving 18 bases between them. The CDR3 is 16 amino acids. Looked up from germline, CDR1 is GTSNPN and CDR2 is SVGIG (reference sequence).